This T cell receptor beta chain appears in the sequencing data of a study of identical twins. A single record per CDR3 protein comes from TCRdb applying MiXCR to the 5' RACE reads. The sample carries 250,000 to 350,000 distinct CDR3 sequences, more than 6.5% recorded once. The V gene's germline CDR1 is DFQATT and CDR2 SNEGSKA (reference sequence). Trimming cost V 6 bases and J 0 bases, with 15 bases left between them. The CDR3 runs to 15 residues. These data were also filed under a second study, of yellow fever vaccine responses in identical twins. That report notes: Convergence reportedly seemed to mark part of the twins' vaccine T cell response, with personalization marking the rest.

This sequence joins TRBV20-1 and TRBJ1-5; possible D gene TRBD1, 5 bases. The sequence was obtained from a woman aged 18 to 35 in good health. The sequencing input was memory (CD45RO+) T cells sorted from blood. CDR3 in DNA: TGCAGTGCCCTTTCGACAGATTATAGCAATCAGCCCCAGCATTTT. Translation: CSALSTDYSNQPQHF.